These 24 T cell receptor beta chains originate from one sample sequenced in a study of blood T cell repertoires in COVID-19. Repertoires were generated with immunoSEQ multiplex PCR, while TCRdb's copy carries only in-frame clones and drops some. Of 35,000 to 50,000 clones in the sample, about 76% were seen once. Sequenced material: peripheral blood. The receptor set was obtained from a man aged 70-80 years with active or convalescent COVID-19.

The rearrangement joins TRBV19 to TRBJ1-5, with TRBD1 as a possible D gene (5 bases). CDR1 and CDR2 from the germline V gene are LNHDA and SQIVND (reference sequence). The CDR3 is made up of 14 amino acids. Trimming shortened V by 5 bases and J by 3 bases, and 11 bases separated the two germline ends. CDR3 nucleotide sequence: TGTGCCAGTAGTGGCGGGACGGACAATCAGCCCCAGCATTTT. Amino acid sequence: CASSGGTDNQPQHF.

The J gene is TRBJ2-3, the V gene TRBV3-1 (or the pseudogene TRBV3-2); the match to TRBD2 covers 12 bases. CDR3 length: 16 residues. V shed 6 bases, J shed 4 bases, and the junction held 8 bases outside the gene matches. Germline-derived CDR1 and CDR2 are LGHDT and YNNKEL (reference sequence). The chain's CDR3 is CASRHRLAGASDTQYF. In DNA form, the CDR3 reads TGTGCCAGCAGACACAGACTAGCGGGGGCCTCAGATACGCAGTATTTT.

The chain couples TRBV6-5 to TRBJ1-4, with 9 nucleotides matching TRBD1. Germline V lookup: CDR1 MNHEY, CDR2 SVGAGI. The trim removed 6 bases at V and 8 bases at J, leaving 7 bases unmatched. The CDR3 has 14 residues. As DNA, the CDR3 is TGTGCCAGCAGAAAACAGGGGGCAGACGAAAAACTGTTTTTT. Protein sequence: CASRKQGADEKLFF.

The rearrangement joins TRBV4-1 to TRBJ1-5; D gene uncertain. This CDR3 has 15 amino acids. Trimming cost V 1 base and J 9 bases, with 16 bases left between them. Per the germline V gene, CDR1 is MGHRA and CDR2 is YSYEKL. CDR3 in DNA: TGCGCCAGCAGCCAAGGGATTTCGGGTAGAGGGCCCCAGCATTTT. This gives the protein CASSQGISGRGPQHF.

This clone has a handful of counts. The rearrangement joins TRBV9 to TRBJ1-3, with D unclear. V was clipped by 4 bases and J by 0 bases, with 14 bases between them. The germline gives CDR1 SGDLS, CDR2 YYNGEE. CDR3 length: 16 amino acids. The CDR3 loop reads CASSPHGLSSGNTIYF. CDR3 bases: TGTGCCAGCAGCCCCCACGGACTATCCTCTGGAAACACCATATATTTT. Drawing the rest from reference TRBV9 and TRBJ1-3, the complete variable domain is DSGVTQTPKHLITATGQRVTLRCSPRSGDLSVYWYQQSLDQGLQFLIQYYNGEERAKGNILERFSAQQFPDLHSELNLSSLELGDSALYFCASSPHGLSSGNTIYFGEGSWLTVV.

In this sample, this clone turned up once. The chain uses TRBV29-1 and TRBJ2-7; no reliable D call. The CDR3 loop spans 13 amino acids. Germline loops: CDR1 SQVTM, CDR2 ANQGSEA. Trimming took off 4 bases at V and 0 bases at J, with 10 bases between the two ends. The CDR3 spells CSVGAANSYEQYF. The CDR3, as DNA: TGCAGCGTTGGCGCGGCAAACTCCTACGAGCAGTACTTC.

V is TRBV20-1 and J is TRBJ2-7; D uncertain. V lost 6 bases and J lost 7, with 13 bases in between. In germline, CDR1 is DFQATT, CDR2 SNEGSKA (reference sequence). The CDR3 sequence is 11 residues long. This chain's CDR3 is CSAAALGEQYF. The CDR3 coding sequence is TGCAGTGCCGCGGCCCTCGGTGAGCAGTACTTC.

The chain is built from TRBV5-8 and TRBJ1-5; maybe TRBD1 (5 bases). V was cut by 6 bases and J by 6 bases, with 13 bases left in between. Germline-derived CDR1 and CDR2 are SGHTS and YDEGEE. CDR3 length equals 13 residues. CDR3 in amino acids: CASIIGVPQPQHF. The DNA of the CDR3 is TGTGCCAGCATTATAGGGGTTCCTCAGCCCCAGCATTTT.

This chain connects TRBV30 to TRBJ2-7, with D tentatively TRBD1 (5 bases). CDR3 size: 14 residues. Trimming removed 3 bases from V and 5 bases from J, with 17 bases in between. The germline V gene encodes CDR1 GTSNPN and CDR2 SVGIG (reference sequence). The DNA of the CDR3 is TGTGCCTGGAGCCCCTCGGCAGGGCTCAACGAGCAGTACTTC. It specifies CAWSPSAGLNEQYF. Combining the CDR3 with reference TRBV30 and TRBJ2-7 gives the whole variable domain SQTIHQWPATLVQPVGSPLSLECTVEGTSNPNLYWYRQAAGRGLQLLFYSVGIGQISSEVPQNLSASRPQDRQFILSSKKLLLSDSGFYLCAWSPSAGLNEQYFGPGTRLTVT.

The rearrangement links TRBV10-1 to TRBJ2-1; weak D call: TRBD2 (7 bases). Looked up from germline, CDR1 is WNHNN and CDR2 is SYGVQD (reference sequence). Trimming left V 0 bases short and J 8 bases short, with 17 bases between. This CDR3 region has 16 residues. The CDR3 DNA reads as TGCGCCAGCAGTGAGTCTAATGAGGGGGGGATCTATGAGCAGTTCTTC. It encodes CASSESNEGGIYEQFF.

The gene calls are TRBV21-1 and TRBJ1-2. TRBV21-1 is flagged as a pseudogene. CDR3 length equals 14 residues. The CDR3 sequence: CASSKAREEGSYTF. The CDR3 coding sequence is TGTGCCAGCAGCAAAGCTCGAGAAGAGGGAAGCTACACCTTC.

The chain has TRBV28 and TRBJ1-2; 10 nucleotides align to TRBD1. Germline CDR1 reads MDHEN; CDR2 reads SYDVKM. The CDR3 covers 16 residues. Losses at the gene ends were 4 bases for V and 5 bases for J; bases not matched to a gene: 10. CDR3 sequence reads: CASSSSGTGVLYGYTF. CDR3 in DNA: TGTGCCAGCAGTTCGTCCGGGACAGGGGTTTTATATGGCTACACCTTC.

This clone has more than one count but fewer than ten. This sequence joins TRBV6-4 and TRBJ1-2; 7 bases fit TRBD1. After removal of 6 bases from V and 2 bases from J, the junction contained 9 bases not matched to a gene. The length of the CDR3 is 15 residues. CDR1 MRHNA and CDR2 SNTAGT come from the germline V gene. CDR3 in amino acids: CASRGWDRENYGYTF. The CDR3, as DNA: TGTGCCAGCAGAGGGTGGGACAGAGAGAACTATGGCTACACCTTC.

CDR3 nucleotide sequence: TGTGCCAGCAGCTTGACAGGGGATGCACCCCTCCACTTT. This translates into CASSLTGDAPLHF. The chain combines TRBV7-3 with TRBJ1-6; 8 bases are shared with TRBD1. This CDR3 has 13 amino acids. Germline CDR1 is SGHTA and CDR2 is FQGTGA. With V trimmed by 3 bases and J by 11 bases, 3 bases remained unmatched.

The chain links TRBV19 to TRBJ2-1, with 7 bases identical to TRBD1. The CDR3 covers 15 residues. The V gene's germline CDR1 is LNHDA and CDR2 SQIVND (reference sequence). Trimming cost V 3 bases and J 6 bases; bases outside gene matches: 8. CDR3 in amino acids: CASSIRRGRVNEQFF. Here the CDR3 DNA reads TGTGCCAGTAGTATTCGTAGGGGGCGCGTCAATGAGCAGTTCTTC.

The chain combines TRBV30 with TRBJ2-5; TRBD1 agrees at 9 bases. J was trimmed by 5 bases and V by 5 bases; bases with no gene match: 0. The CDR3 covers 11 residues. Germline values: CDR1 GTSNPN, CDR2 SVGIG (reference sequence). The CDR3 sequence: CAWGTGETQYF. CDR3 nucleotide sequence: TGTGCCTGGGGGACAGGGGAGACCCAGTACTTC.

Within the sample, this clone is medium-sized. The V gene is TRBV2, the J gene TRBJ1-5; 10 nucleotides agree with TRBD1. Germline V gives CDR1 SNHLY, CDR2 FYNNEI. This CDR3 contains 15 residues. Losses at the gene ends were 4 bases for V and 2 bases for J; bases not matched to a gene: 2. The CDR3 nucleotides read TGTGCCAGCAGTGGGACAGGGGGAGGCAATCAGCCCCAGCATTTT. Translation: CASSGTGGGNQPQHF.

A few counts support this clone. The chain uses TRBV7-9 and TRBJ2-7; no reliable D call. Germline CDR1 SEHNR, CDR2 FQNEAQ (reference sequence). The CDR3 sequence is 12 residues long. Trimming took 2 bases from V and 2 from J, leaving 4 bases between them. CDR3: CASSLQAYEQYF. The CDR3 DNA reads as TGTGCCAGCAGCTTACAGGCCTACGAGCAGTACTTC.

The V gene is TRBV30, the J gene TRBJ1-5, with D possibly being TRBD1 (5 bases). The CDR3 totals 13 residues. CDR1 GTSNPN and CDR2 SVGIG come from the germline V gene (reference sequence). Trimming took 1 base from V and 3 from J, leaving 7 bases between them. The CDR3 coding sequence is TGTGCCTGGAGTGACAGGATCAATCAGCCCCAGCATTTT. Its translation: CAWSDRINQPQHF.

The chain recombines TRBV2 with TRBJ1-4; TRBD1 matches 7 bases. Germline V CDR1 and CDR2: SNHLY, FYNNEI. V trimming: 6 bases; J trimming: 2 bases; junction bases outside the gene matches: 9. This CDR3 comprises 16 residues. CDR3 sequence reads: CASRPMRDSTNEKLFF. CDR3 nucleotides: TGTGCCAGCAGACCGATGCGGGACAGTACTAATGAAAAACTGTTTTTT. The whole variable domain, filled in from reference TRBV2 and TRBJ1-4, reads EPEVTQTPSHQVTQMGQEVILRCVPISNHLYFYWYRQILGQKVEFLVSFYNNEISEKSEIFDDQFSVERPDGSNFTLKIRSTKLEDSAMYFCASRPMRDSTNEKLFFGSGTQLSVL.

The chain uses TRBV6-6 and TRBJ1-4; 7 nucleotides agree with TRBD1. Per germline, CDR1 MNHNY and CDR2 SVGAGI (reference sequence). This CDR3 contains 13 residues. V was pared by 8 bases and J by 6 bases, with 6 bases of the junction left unmatched. The CDR3 DNA reads as TGTGCCAGCCGGAGGGGGCAGGATGAAAAACTGTTTTTT. Its protein is CASRRGQDEKLFF.

The V call is TRBV18, the J call TRBJ1-2; 8 bases are a match to TRBD1. The CDR3 extends over 16 amino acids. The J segment lost 8 bases and the V segment lost 1 base, leaving 12 bases of the junction unmatched. Germline V gene lookup returns CDR1 KGHSH and CDR2 LQKENI. The DNA for the CDR3 is TGTGCCAGCTCACCACGGTCCGACAGGGGACGTTACGGCTACACCTTC. This encodes CASSPRSDRGRYGYTF.

The rearrangement uses TRBV13 and TRBJ1-2, with D possibly matching TRBD1 (5 bases). The CDR3 consists of 13 residues. Looked up from germline, CDR1 is PRHDT and CDR2 is FYEKMQ (reference sequence). Trimming cost V 1 base and J 3 bases, with 6 bases left between them. The CDR3 sequence: CASSLEGYYGYTF. In nucleotides, the CDR3 is TGTGCCAGCAGCTTAGAGGGGTACTATGGCTACACCTTC.

The chain combines TRBV29-1 with TRBJ2-5; D perhaps matches TRBD1 (5 bases). CDR1 is SQVTM and CDR2 is ANQGSEA in the germline V gene. The CDR3 consists of 11 residues. The V end was cut by 7 bases, the J end by 2 bases, with 8 bases between. This CDR3 reads CSGQIQETQYF. The CDR3 coding sequence is TGCAGCGGACAGATACAAGAGACCCAGTACTTC.